This T cell receptor (beta chain) derives from a study of blood T cells in healthy people across ages. Together with a sample-barcoded 5' primer, a J-beta primer mix was included in a second PCR lasting about 7 to 11 cycles. TCRdb called the 5' RACE reads again in MiXCR, with one record for every CDR3 protein. The table records about 2 million distinct CDR3 sequences, 49% of them present only once. Drawing of peripheral blood yielded about 10 milliliters from each donor. General study findings and limits: In long-lived donors, naive CD4+ cell counts and diversity exceeded those of aged donors. Strongly correlated with naive T cell percentage was TCR beta diversity. Older age coincided with a roughly linear decline in TCR beta diversity per million T cells.

Details on this clonotype: Antigen: not known.

Germline CDR1 is ENHRY and CDR2 is SYGVKD. The CDR3 totals 15 residues. V lost 0 bases and J 8 bases, leaving 16 bases between the germline ends. The rearrangement uses TRBV10-3 and TRBJ1-1, with D unresolved. The receptor was isolated from a woman in her thirties or forties in good health. Sequencing was done on a sample of blood. The CDR3, as DNA: TGTGCCATCAGTGAGTCGAATTTTTATAAGGTAGAAGCTTTCTTT. Protein: CAISESNFYKVEAFF.